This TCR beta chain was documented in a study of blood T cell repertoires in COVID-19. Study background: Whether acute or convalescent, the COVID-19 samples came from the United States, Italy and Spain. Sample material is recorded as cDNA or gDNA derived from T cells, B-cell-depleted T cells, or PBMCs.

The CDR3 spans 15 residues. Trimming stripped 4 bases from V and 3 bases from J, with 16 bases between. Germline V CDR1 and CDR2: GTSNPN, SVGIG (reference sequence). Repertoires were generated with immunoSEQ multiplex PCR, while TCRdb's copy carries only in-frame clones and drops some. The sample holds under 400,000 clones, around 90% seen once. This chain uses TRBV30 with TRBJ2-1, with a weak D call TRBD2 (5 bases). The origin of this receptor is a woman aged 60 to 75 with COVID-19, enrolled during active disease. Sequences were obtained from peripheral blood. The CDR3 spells CAWNIRTSGYNEQFF. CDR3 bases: TGTGCCTGGAACATCCGGACTTCGGGCTACAATGAGCAGTTCTTC.